This section outlines one T cell receptor beta chain sequence together with its context. The antigen is not known. Clones were read by immunoSEQ multiplex PCR, and TCRdb kept only the in-frame ones, dropping some. The sample has about 970 clones; around 35% are singletons. The CDR3 has 15 residues. Trimming at V came to 5 bases and at J to 8 bases, leaving 14 bases not matched to a gene. The germline gives CDR1 MDHEN, CDR2 SYDVKM. This sample was taken from a study of T cells in localized non-small cell lung cancer. Study-level findings and limits: The highest T cell clonality was in uninvolved adjacent lung, above tumor. Sequencing covered just one tumor region, so heterogeneity cannot be ruled out. Among the top 100 tumor clones, a median 57 appeared in adjacent lung. Those with higher blood T cell density had longer overall survival.

Source: lung tumor tissue, taken before any cancer treatment. The clonotype originates from a male donor aged 60 or over with stage II squamous cell lung carcinoma. The rearrangement uses TRBV28 and TRBJ1-2, with TRBD1 matching over 7 bases. CDR3 sequence (DNA): TGTGCCAGCAGTACATCCGGACAGGCTCTAGGAGGCTACACCTTC. Its translation: CASSTSGQALGGYTF.